This T cell receptor beta chain stems from a study of T cells in women clearing cervical HPV infection. Notes on the study in general: Cases carried less TRBV6-7 than controls: about 0.1% versus 0.15%.

Prevalent HPV16 infections were excluded; only incident single HPV16 infections included. With respect to this clone: Its antigen remains unidentified. Read sequence stops 3 residues before the CDR3 end, and the germline J gene provides the missing end.

The method was immunoSEQ multiplex PCR; TCRdb's version includes in-frame clones alone and lacks a portion of them. The specimen's table records approximately 34,000 clones. This CDR3 is 13 amino acids long. Per the germline V gene, CDR1 is MNHEY and CDR2 is SVGEGT. V and J are TRBV6-2 or TRBV6-3 and TRBJ2-2, with D perhaps matching TRBD2 (6 bases). The sequenced sample was blood buffy coat. The source of this sequence is a woman between 18 and 70 years old with a cervical HPV16 infection that either progressed to CIN3+ or cleared (not recorded which). The CDR3 spells CASKGTGANVLFF. CDR3 DNA (partial): TGTGCCAGCAAAGGGACTGGGGCCAACGTG.